The following is a TCR beta chain sequence with its context. The antigen it binds to is not known. No much larger clone exists at a distance of one base, and base qualities are not known. The data derive from a study of shared clonotypes between healthy human individuals (dated by TCRdb to 2020 to 2021). About the full investigation: The cohort comprised two women and a few men aged 18 to 49 years. For each donor, CD4 naive and CD4 memory were each run on three plates, CD8 naive on two plates, and CD8 memory on one plate. The study deeply sequenced blood TCR repertoires of about 5 healthy adults to estimate repertoire size and the extent of clonotype sharing between individuals. To increase sequencing depth and limit assay-specific biases, different laboratories used diverse techniques to prepare libraries and sequence TCR repertoires. Leukapheresis yielded between about 0.9 and 9.5 billion PBMCs per donor. Findings and caveats that apply to the study as a whole: Sampling was restricted to blood, and TCR repertoires in tissue are likely to differ from TCR repertoires in blood. Sharing across a few donors was observed for about 4.8% of naive CD4, 3% to 4% of naive CD8, over 2% of memory CD4, and roughly 0.4% of memory CD8 clonotypes. Naive subsets generally had larger estimated clonotype richness than memory subsets did. Rarefaction of sorted-subset datasets indicated incomplete sequencing despite the large sequencing depth. The genetic and exposure-history diversity represented was limited by the small number of donors. Clonotypes shared by all four sorted-subset donors showed higher generation probabilities than non-shared clonotypes. Pairwise subsampling indicated that sequencing depth was expected to affect the degree of clonotype sharing among donors.

CD8 naive samples were CD45RO-negative cells positively selected for CCR7, giving a CD45RA+CCR7+ population that excluded TemRA cells. The donors were healthy, HIV-negative adults with no recently reported acute infections or vaccinations. Only Caucasian adults living in Nashville, Tennessee, USA were represented among the donors. Blood was obtained by leukapheresis, after which PBMCs were separated by Ficoll-Histopaque density gradient centrifugation and cryopreserved in liquid nitrogen vapor phase. Analytical flow cytometry was used to check the purity and quantity of each magnetically sorted T cell population. Genomic DNA was isolated from each sorted fraction and quantified by UV absorbance on a Nanodrop 2000c. Using the deep immunoSEQ assay, TCR CDR3 regions were amplified from genomic DNA by multiplex PCR. Extracted genomic DNA from each cell subset was spread evenly across all wells of several immunoSEQ 96-well plates, with each plate serving as a replicate. For sorted subsets, about 200 ng genomic DNA, equal to 30,000 or so T cell genomes, was loaded into each replicate PCR. Purified libraries were measured with a Qubit 3.0 fluorometer, size-checked on a Bioanalyzer 2100, and measured again with the KAPA Library Quantification kit. Each immunoSEQ 96-well plate was sequenced on its own single-read 150-cycle Illumina NextSeq 550 flow cell. Regarding the original processing steps: Because the immunoSEQ output included only junctional sequences and no quality scores, the filtering could not be the same as the filtering used for full-length reads. To assign V/J genes and CDR3, sequences were annotated using PyIR, a Python wrapper for IgBLAST v1.9, with IMGT germline references. Any read was removed if the V/J assignment was weak (E-value above 1e-6), the CDR3 was missing, or the read contained stop codons, out-of-frame junctions, or ambiguous translated residues. A V3J clonotype was defined by an identical inferred V gene, J gene, and CDR3 amino acid sequence. Percentage overlap between repertoires was calculated by dividing the number of shared unique clonotypes by the size of the smaller repertoire. RTK rarefaction, the Chao1 estimator, and Recon v2.1 estimates of unobserved clonotypes were used to assess repertoire richness. For all TCRbeta clonotypes obtained by the gDNA method from a handful of donors, generation probabilities were computed with OLGA. This is the immuneACCESS table as TCRdb keeps it, with only in-frame sequences that have V and J called. A part of the clones is gone; compared with another copy, unresolved V genes explain less than half, and the rest is unexplained. V and J calls and clone size are as listed in that table; D and trimming were resolved from the DNA. Within this sample are a few million clones, with just over 90% of them counted one time only. The top ten constitute more than 1.5% of the sample.

The clonotype originates from a man younger than 30 in good health. Some clones in this sample may be carry-over from other donors' samples. The sequencing input was naive CD8+ T cells from PBMCs. Taken with the paper, the label for cell subset or site translates to: CD45RA+CCR7+.

The CDR3 region has the sequence CASSFRGIGIHEQYF. The bases read TGTGCCAGCAGTTTCAGGGGGATCGGTATCCACGAGCAGTACTTC. Recombination linked TRBV27 to TRBJ2-7; the junction holds 7 bases that match TRBD1. Compared with germline, V lacks 3 bases and J lacks 5 bases; bases without a gene match: 10. From cysteine to phenylalanine, the CDR3 is 15 amino acids long. Of all the DNA, just the CDR3 is kept, 45 bases in frame from base 1. The germline V gene (reference sequence) supplies CDR1 MNHEY and CDR2 SMNVEV.